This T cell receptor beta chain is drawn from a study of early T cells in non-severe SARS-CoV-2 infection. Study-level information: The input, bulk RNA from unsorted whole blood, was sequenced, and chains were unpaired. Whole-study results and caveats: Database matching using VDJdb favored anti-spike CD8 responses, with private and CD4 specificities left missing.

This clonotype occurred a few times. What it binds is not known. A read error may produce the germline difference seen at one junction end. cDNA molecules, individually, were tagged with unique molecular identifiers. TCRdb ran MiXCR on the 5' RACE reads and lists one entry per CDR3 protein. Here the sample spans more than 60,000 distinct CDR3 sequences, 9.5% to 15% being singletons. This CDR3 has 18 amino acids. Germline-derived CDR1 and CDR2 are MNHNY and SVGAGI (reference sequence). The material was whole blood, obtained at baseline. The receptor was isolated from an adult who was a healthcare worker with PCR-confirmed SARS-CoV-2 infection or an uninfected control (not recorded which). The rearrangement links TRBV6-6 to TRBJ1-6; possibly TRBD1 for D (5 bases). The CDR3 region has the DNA TGTACCAGCAGTTACTCGATCGGCAGGGCCTTGTCTAATTCACCCCTCCACTTT. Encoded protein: CTSSYSIGRALSNSPLHF.